A single sample gave rise to the 18 T cell receptor beta chains below, sequenced in a study of control samples from healthy donors and cancer patients. Only in-frame clones appear in the TCRdb table, and some are missing; sequencing was by immunoSEQ multiplex PCR. The sample contains 55,000 to 65,000 clones, 80% to 90% of which appear only once. The sequencing input was PBMCs. These receptors all stem from a woman aged 55 to 70 with lung cancer.

The chain joins TRBV7-9 to TRBJ2-5, with 11 bases lining up with TRBD2. Trimming removed 4 bases from V and 2 bases from J; junction bases left unmatched: 3. The CDR3 is 15 residues long. Germline CDR1 is SEHNR and CDR2 is FQNEAQ (reference sequence). This chain's CDR3 is CASSWGLADQETQYF. The CDR3 DNA follows: TGTGCCAGCAGCTGGGGACTAGCGGATCAAGAGACCCAGTACTTC.

V usage is TRBV3-1 (or the pseudogene TRBV3-2) and J usage is TRBJ1-2; 8 bases line up with TRBD1. V lost 1 base to trimming and J lost 2 bases; unmatched junction nucleotides: 3. CDR3 length: 15 amino acids. The germline V gene encodes CDR1 LGHDT and CDR2 YNNKEL (reference sequence). The CDR3 loop is CASSQGDRFNYGYTF. As DNA, the CDR3 is TGTGCCAGCAGCCAAGGGGACAGGTTCAACTATGGCTACACCTTC.

This clone was seen only once. The chain carries TRBV6-5 and TRBJ2-7; 8 positions agree with TRBD2. The germline V gene has CDR1 MNHEY and CDR2 SVGAGI. CDR3 size: 15 residues. V lost 8 bases to trimming and J lost 0 bases; unmatched junction nucleotides: 9. CDR3 nucleotides: TGTGCCAGCCGACTTTCCGGGACTAGCTCCTACGAGCAGTACTTC. Translation gives CASRLSGTSSYEQYF.

The chain couples TRBV27 to TRBJ2-2, with 7 bases matching TRBD2. The germline gives CDR1 MNHEY, CDR2 SMNVEV (reference sequence). The CDR3 is made up of 17 amino acids. The V gene end was trimmed by 2 bases and the J gene end by 4 bases; junction bases not matched to a gene: 10. CDR3 coding DNA: TGTGCCAGCAGTTTAAAGGCTAGCGGCCCATTCACCGGGGAGCTGTTTTTT. Its translation is CASSLKASGPFTGELFF.

The chain carries TRBV6-2 or TRBV6-3 and TRBJ2-2, with D perhaps given as TRBD1 or TRBD2 (5 bases each). CDR1 MNHEY and CDR2 SVGEGT come from the germline V gene. V was trimmed by 6 bases and J by 7 bases, leaving 18 bases between them. This CDR3 contains 15 residues. The CDR3 nucleotides are TGTGCCAGCAGCACCGGGACCCAAGGGTTCGGGGAGCTGTTTTTT. It specifies CASSTGTQGFGELFF.

The chain joins TRBV27 to TRBJ2-5; D is uncertain. The CDR3 covers 13 residues. V was trimmed by 6 bases and J by 5 bases, leaving 13 bases between them. CDR1 is MNHEY and CDR2 is SMNVEV in the germline V gene (reference sequence). The CDR3 nucleotides are TGTGCCAGCAGGACCAGAGATCGGGAGACCCAGTACTTC. As protein: CASRTRDRETQYF.

The chain links TRBV3-1 (or the pseudogene TRBV3-2) to TRBJ1-3; D might be TRBD1 (5 bases). Germline CDR1 reads LGHDT; CDR2 reads YNNKEL (reference sequence). The CDR3 spans 16 residues. V was cut by 4 bases and J by 0 bases, with 13 bases left in between. In DNA form, the CDR3 reads TGTGCCAGCAGCCTAAACTTCAGGGACTCTGGAAACACCATATATTTT. Its protein product is CASSLNFRDSGNTIYF.

The chain uses TRBV6-1 and TRBJ1-3; weak D call: TRBD1 (5 bases). V lost 1 base and J lost 2, with 6 bases in between. The germline gives CDR1 MNHNS, CDR2 SASEGT. The CDR3 extends over 14 amino acids. CDR3 DNA sequence: TGTGCCAGCAGTGAAGGGGGGACTGGAAACACCATATATTTT. This codes for CASSEGGTGNTIYF.

The V call is TRBV2, the J call TRBJ2-3; 7 bases are a match to TRBD1. CDR1 is SNHLY and CDR2 is FYNNEI in the germline V gene. The CDR3 runs to 14 residues. Trimming cost V 6 bases and J 2 bases; bases outside gene matches: 5. CDR3 protein: CASREQGITDTQYF. CDR3 DNA sequence: TGTGCCAGCAGAGAACAGGGGATCACAGATACGCAGTATTTT. Full variable domain (missing parts from reference TRBV2 and TRBJ2-3): EPEVTQTPSHQVTQMGQEVILRCVPISNHLYFYWYRQILGQKVEFLVSFYNNEISEKSEIFDDQFSVERPDGSNFTLKIRSTKLEDSAMYFCASREQGITDTQYFGPGTRLTVL.

The chain uses TRBV14 and TRBJ2-7; D is possibly TRBD1 (5 bases). Germline CDR1 reads SGHDN; CDR2 reads FVKESK. Trimming pared 5 bases from V and 4 bases from J, leaving 15 bases between. The CDR3 is 14 amino acids. The CDR3 region has the DNA TGTGCCAGCAGCAAAAACCAGGGTTCGTACGAGCAGTACTTC. It is translated as CASSKNQGSYEQYF. The full variable domain, with the rest looked up from reference TRBV14 and TRBJ2-7, is EAGVTQFPSHSVIEKGQTVTLRCDPISGHDNLYWYRRVMGKEIKFLLHFVKESKQDESGMPNNRFLAERTGGTYSTLKVQPAELEDSGVYFCASSKNQGSYEQYFGPGTRLTVT.

This chain uses TRBV10-2 with TRBJ1-1, with D unclear. CDR3 length: 13 amino acids. Trimming cost V 1 base and J 1 base, with 4 bases left between them. CDR1 is WSHSY and CDR2 is SAAADI in the germline V gene. DNA of the CDR3: TGCGCCAGCAGTGAGTATGAGAACACTGAAGCTTTCTTT. Amino acid sequence: CASSEYENTEAFF.

This chain joins TRBV30 and TRBJ1-1; no clear D. There are 11 residues in the CDR3. The V end lost 2 bases, the J end lost 2 bases, and 3 bases lay between the germline ends. Germline V CDR1 and CDR2: GTSNPN, SVGIG (reference sequence). The CDR3 sequence: CAWSTNTEAFF. For the CDR3, the DNA is TGTGCCTGGAGTACAAACACTGAAGCTTTCTTT.

Written as DNA, the CDR3 is TGTGCCAGTAGTAGCCGAGCTATGGTAAGCTTTGGATTAGGGCCGCTTGAAGCTTTCTTT. Amino acid sequence: CASSSRAMVSFGLGPLEAFF. The V gene is TRBV19, the J gene TRBJ1-1; no clear D. The CDR3 loop spans 20 amino acids. Between the trimmed V and J ends, which lost 4 bases and 7 bases, there was a span of 34 bases. Germline V gene data show CDR1 as LNHDA and CDR2 as SQIVND (reference sequence). The full variable domain, in which reference TRBV19 and TRBJ1-1 provide the parts outside the CDR3, is DGGITQSPKYLFRKEGQNVTLSCEQNLNHDAMYWYRQDPGQGLRLIYYSQIVNDFQKGDIAEGYSVSREKKESFPLTVTSAQKNPTAFYLCASSSRAMVSFGLGPLEAFFGQGTRLTVV.

This chain connects TRBV19 to TRBJ2-1; possible D gene TRBD2, 5 bases. The V gene's germline CDR1 is LNHDA and CDR2 SQIVND (reference sequence). The CDR3 has 14 residues. The V gene lost 10 bases and the J gene lost 5 bases, with 18 bases spanning the gap. CDR3 DNA sequence: TGTGCCACCCGCCAAGTCGGGGAAAACAATGAGCAGTTCTTC. Residues: CATRQVGENNEQFF.

The chain is built from TRBV3-1 (or the pseudogene TRBV3-2) and TRBJ2-7; D is tentatively TRBD1 or TRBD2 (5 bases each). Trimming took off 1 base at V and 3 bases at J, with 28 bases between the two ends. The germline CDR1 and CDR2 sequences are LGHDT and YNNKEL (reference sequence). The CDR3 consists of 20 residues. The CDR3 loop reads CASSQGPGPPVSSYFYEQYF. The CDR3 bases are TGTGCCAGCAGCCAAGGTCCGGGACCGCCGGTGAGCTCCTATTTCTACGAGCAGTACTTC.

The chain uses TRBV7-3 and TRBJ2-1; 8 bases fit TRBD1. CDR3 length: 18 amino acids. CDR1 is SGHTA and CDR2 is FQGTGA in the germline V gene. The junction had 12 bases not matched to a gene; V was cut back by 5 bases and J by 0 bases. DNA of the CDR3: TGTGCCAGCAGCCCAAACCTCCGGACAGGGAGCTCCTACAATGAGCAGTTCTTC. This gives the protein CASSPNLRTGSSYNEQFF. The entire variable domain, with the rest obtained from reference TRBV7-3 and TRBJ2-1, is as follows: GAGVSQTPSNKVTEKGKYVELRCDPISGHTALYWYRQSLGQGPEFLIYFQGTGAADDSGLPNDRFFAVRPEGSVSTLKIQRTERGDSAVYLCASSPNLRTGSSYNEQFFGPGTRLTVL.

As to this clone: One junction end does not reproduce the germline sequence, and a read error may be involved. This chain links TRBV19 with TRBJ2-1; possible D gene TRBD1, 6 bases. Germline V lookup: CDR1 LNHDA, CDR2 SQIVND (reference sequence). This CDR3 contains 12 residues. This CDR3 is CASSIGPGQSVF. The DNA of the CDR3 is TGTGCCAGTAGTATCGGCCCCGGACAGAGTGTCTTC. The full variable domain, its missing parts supplied by reference TRBV19 and TRBJ2-1, is DGGITQSPKYLFRKEGQNVTLSCEQNLNHDAMYWYRQDPGQGLRLIYYSQIVNDFQKGDIAEGYSVSREKKESFPLTVTSAQKNPTAFYLCASSIGPGQSVFGPGTRLTVL.

The chain recombines TRBV7-9 with TRBJ1-2, with D maybe TRBD1 (6 bases). The CDR3 contains 12 residues. CDR1 is SEHNR and CDR2 is FQNEAQ in the germline V gene (reference sequence). Trimming pared 1 base from V and 14 bases from J, leaving 14 bases between. CDR3 in amino acids: CASSLGTGARTF. CDR3 DNA: TGTGCCAGCAGCTTAGGTACGGGGGCGAGGACCTTC.